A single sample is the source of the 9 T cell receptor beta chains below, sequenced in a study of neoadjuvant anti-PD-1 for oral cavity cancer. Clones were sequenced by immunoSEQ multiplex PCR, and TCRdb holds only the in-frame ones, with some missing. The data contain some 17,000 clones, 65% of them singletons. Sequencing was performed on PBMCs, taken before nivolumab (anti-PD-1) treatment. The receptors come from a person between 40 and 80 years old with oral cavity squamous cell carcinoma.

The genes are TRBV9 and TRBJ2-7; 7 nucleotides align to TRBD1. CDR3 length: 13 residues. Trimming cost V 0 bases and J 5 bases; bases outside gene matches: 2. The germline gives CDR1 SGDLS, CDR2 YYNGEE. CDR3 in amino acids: CASSVDRGDEQYF. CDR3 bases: TGTGCCAGCAGCGTAGACAGGGGTGACGAGCAGTACTTC.

CDR3 DNA: TGCGCCAGCAGCTCGGGACTAGCGGGAGACCAGTTCGCGCAGTTCTTC. Its protein product is CASSSGLAGDQFAQFF. The chain has TRBV5-1 and TRBJ2-1, with TRBD2 matching 14 bases. Per the germline V gene, CDR1 is SGHRS and CDR2 is YFSETQ. With 3 bases clipped from V and 12 bases from J, the junction kept 11 bases outside the gene matches. The CDR3 contains 16 residues.

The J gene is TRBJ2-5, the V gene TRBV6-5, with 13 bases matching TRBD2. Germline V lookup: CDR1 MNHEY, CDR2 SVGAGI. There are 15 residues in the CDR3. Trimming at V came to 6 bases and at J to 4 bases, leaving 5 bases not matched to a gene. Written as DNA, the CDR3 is TGTGCCAGCAGGCCGGGACTAGCGGGAACAGAGACCCAGTACTTC. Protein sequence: CASRPGLAGTETQYF.

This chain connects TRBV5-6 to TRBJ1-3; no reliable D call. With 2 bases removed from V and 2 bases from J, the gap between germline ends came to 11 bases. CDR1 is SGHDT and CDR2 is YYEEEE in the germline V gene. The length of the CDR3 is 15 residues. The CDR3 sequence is CASSFTETTGNTIYF. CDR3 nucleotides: TGTGCCAGCAGCTTTACTGAGACAACTGGAAACACCATATATTTT.

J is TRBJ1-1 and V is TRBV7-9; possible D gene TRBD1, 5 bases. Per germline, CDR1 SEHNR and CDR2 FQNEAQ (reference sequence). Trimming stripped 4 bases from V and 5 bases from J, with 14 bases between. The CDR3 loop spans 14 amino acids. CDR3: CASSYPRGGTEAFF. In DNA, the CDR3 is TGTGCCAGCAGCTACCCTCGGGGGGGGACTGAAGCTTTCTTT.

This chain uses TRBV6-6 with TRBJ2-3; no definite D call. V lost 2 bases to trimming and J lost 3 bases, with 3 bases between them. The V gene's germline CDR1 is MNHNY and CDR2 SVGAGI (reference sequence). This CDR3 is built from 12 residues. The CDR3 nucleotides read TGTGCCAGCAGTTACGGGACAGATACGCAGTATTTT. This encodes CASSYGTDTQYF.

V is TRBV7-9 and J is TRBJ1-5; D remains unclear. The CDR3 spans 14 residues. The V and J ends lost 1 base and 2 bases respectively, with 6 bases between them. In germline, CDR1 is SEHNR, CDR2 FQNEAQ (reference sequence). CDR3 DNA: TGTGCCAGCAGCTTAGGCTTCGGCAATCAGCCCCAGCATTTT. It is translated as CASSLGFGNQPQHF.

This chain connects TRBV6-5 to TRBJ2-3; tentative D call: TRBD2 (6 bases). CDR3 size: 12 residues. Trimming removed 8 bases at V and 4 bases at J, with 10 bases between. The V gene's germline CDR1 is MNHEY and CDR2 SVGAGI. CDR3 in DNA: TGTGCCAGCTCAGGAGGGGCAGATACGCAGTATTTT. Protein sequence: CASSGGADTQYF.

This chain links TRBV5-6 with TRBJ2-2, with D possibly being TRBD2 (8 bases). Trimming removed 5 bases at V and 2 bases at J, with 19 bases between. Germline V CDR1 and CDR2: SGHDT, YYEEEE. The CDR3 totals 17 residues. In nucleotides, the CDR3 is TGTGCCAGCAGGACAGGGAGCGGGGGTACCAACACCGGGGAGCTGTTTTTT. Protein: CASRTGSGGTNTGELFF.